These 27 T cell receptor beta chains share one sample of origin, sequenced in a study of T cells after somatic rescue of genetic block. Profiling relied on immunoSEQ multiplex PCR, and the TCRdb table lists in-frame clones only, not all of them. The table includes around 100,000 clones, just over 90% detected once. Sequences were obtained from peripheral blood mononuclear cells (PBMCs). The receptors derive from a woman between 18 and 30 years old.

The J gene is TRBJ1-6, the V gene TRBV27; a weak D match, TRBD1 (6 bases). Germline CDR1 and CDR2: MNHEY and SMNVEV (reference sequence). V was pared by 6 bases and J by 7 bases, with 10 bases between. There are 13 residues in the CDR3. CDR3 DNA sequence: TGTGCCAGCAGAACTCAGGGGAATTCACCCCTCCACTTT. This translates into CASRTQGNSPLHF.

V usage is TRBV9 and J usage is TRBJ2-7; 7 nucleotides line up with TRBD1. CDR1 and CDR2 from the germline V gene are SGDLS and YYNGEE. J was trimmed by 3 bases and V by 3 bases; bases with no gene match: 15. There are 17 residues in the CDR3. The CDR3 reads CASSANRDRSSFYEQYF. The CDR3 DNA reads as TGTGCCAGCAGCGCAAACCGGGACAGATCCTCTTTCTACGAGCAGTACTTC.

The rearrangement uses TRBV7-8 and TRBJ2-7; 8 positions match TRBD1. The CDR3 covers 13 residues. Germline V gene sequence: CDR1 SGHVS, CDR2 FQNEAQ. V was clipped by 8 bases and J by 4 bases; unmatched bases: 7. The CDR3 DNA follows: TGTGCCAGCTCCCGGGACAGGTCGTACGAGCAGTACTTC. Translated: CASSRDRSYEQYF.

This rearrangement joins TRBV27 to TRBJ2-3; 11 bases are a match to TRBD1. The trim removed 5 bases at V and 5 bases at J, leaving 9 bases unmatched. This CDR3 is 16 amino acids long. CDR1 and CDR2 (germline): MNHEY, SMNVEV (reference sequence). The CDR3 DNA sequence: TGTGCCAGCAGTCCGTTAAGGACAGGGGGCGTAGATACGCAGTATTTT. Translation gives CASSPLRTGGVDTQYF.

The rearrangement links TRBV5-1 to TRBJ1-3, with D unclear. The CDR3 is 17 residues long. The ends were cut back, 4 bases at V and 0 bases at J, with 17 bases in the middle. Germline CDR1 is SGHRS and CDR2 is YFSETQ. CDR3 protein: CASSPRGGLSSGNTIYF. The CDR3 bases are TGCGCCAGCAGCCCACGTGGTGGCTTGAGCTCTGGAAACACCATATATTTT.

The genes are TRBV6-1 and TRBJ1-3; D may be TRBD1 (5 bases). Germline V lookup: CDR1 MNHNS, CDR2 SASEGT. V lost 4 bases, J lost 0 bases, and 10 bases lay in between. The CDR3 has 15 residues. The CDR3 coding sequence is TGTGCCAGCAGTGCTGGGGGTTTCTCTGGAAACACCATATATTTT. This encodes CASSAGGFSGNTIYF.

The chain employs TRBV2 and TRBJ2-1; tentatively, D is TRBD2 (7 bases). V was clipped by 3 bases and J by 2 bases, with 14 bases between them. The CDR3 is made up of 16 amino acids. Germline CDR1 is SNHLY and CDR2 is FYNNEI. The CDR3 region is CASSDGGAGAYNEQFF. CDR3 in DNA: TGTGCCAGCAGTGACGGGGGCGCGGGGGCCTACAATGAGCAGTTCTTC.

This clone occurred once. V and J are TRBV5-6 and TRBJ2-2; 13 bases align to TRBD2. Per the germline V gene, CDR1 is SGHDT and CDR2 is YYEEEE. Trimming took 4 bases from V and 3 from J; bases not matched to a gene: 9. The CDR3 runs to 18 residues. CDR3 DNA: TGTGCCAGCAGCCAGGGACTAGCGGGGATATCGTACACCGGGGAGCTGTTTTTT. Translation: CASSQGLAGISYTGELFF.

The chain has TRBV6-1 and TRBJ2-5; D unresolved. Germline-derived CDR1 and CDR2 are MNHNS and SASEGT. CDR3 length: 15 residues. V was cut by 7 bases and J by 5 bases, with 20 bases left in between. CDR3 sequence (DNA): TGTGCCAGCACGGAACAGACCTACAAAGGGGAGACCCAGTACTTC. This translates into CASTEQTYKGETQYF.

This clone was recorded only once. J is TRBJ1-2 and V is TRBV13; D is perhaps TRBD1 (6 bases). V lost 6 bases, J lost 0 bases, and 14 bases lay in between. This CDR3 comprises 15 residues. Germline values: CDR1 PRHDT, CDR2 FYEKMQ (reference sequence). The CDR3 region has the DNA TGTGCCAGCAGACGTAACAGGGACTCTAACTATGGCTACACCTTC. Translation: CASRRNRDSNYGYTF.

This rearrangement joins TRBV4-1 to TRBJ1-5; D is undetermined. The V gene's germline CDR1 is MGHRA and CDR2 YSYEKL. Between the trimmed V and J ends, which lost 0 bases and 4 bases, there was a span of 13 bases. This CDR3 spans 16 amino acids. The chain's CDR3 is CASSQDIGQENQPQHF. The CDR3 region has the DNA TGCGCCAGCAGCCAAGATATCGGGCAGGAGAATCAGCCCCAGCATTTT.

The chain combines TRBV7-2 with TRBJ2-5; TRBD2 matches at 8 bases. Trimming removed 4 bases from V and 5 bases from J; junction bases left unmatched: 3. Germline lookup yields CDR1 SGHTA and CDR2 FQGNSA. The CDR3 loop spans 13 amino acids. This chain's CDR3 is CASSSGGHETQYF. CDR3 coding DNA: TGTGCCAGCAGCTCGGGGGGGCATGAGACCCAGTACTTC.

The chain combines TRBV2 with TRBJ1-1; no reliable D call. From germline, CDR1 is SNHLY and CDR2 FYNNEI. The CDR3 loop spans 12 amino acids. Trimming removed 2 bases at V and 3 bases at J, with 4 bases between. The CDR3 region has the DNA TGTGCCAGCAGTGAACGCTACACTGAAGCTTTCTTT. Protein product: CASSERYTEAFF.

The V call is TRBV20-1, the J call TRBJ1-2; D not certain. The CDR3 covers 10 residues. Germline V lookup: CDR1 DFQATT, CDR2 SNEGSKA (reference sequence). Trimming removed 6 bases at V and 5 bases at J, with 7 bases between. The CDR3 region is CSADLYGYTF. The CDR3 DNA sequence: TGCAGTGCGGATTTGTATGGCTACACCTTC.

The genes are TRBV6-4 and TRBJ2-3; the D gene could be TRBD1 or TRBD2 (7 bases each). The length of the CDR3 is 18 residues. Germline V lookup: CDR1 MRHNA, CDR2 SNTAGT. Trimming cost V 0 bases and J 4 bases, with 20 bases left between them. CDR3 nucleotides: TGTGCCAGCAGTGACTCTAGGGTCAGGGGGGGACGGGCAGATACGCAGTATTTT. Translation: CASSDSRVRGGRADTQYF.

This clone occurred once. The rearrangement uses TRBV2 and TRBJ2-7; D remains unclear. The CDR3 is 12 residues long. CDR1 and CDR2 (germline): SNHLY, FYNNEI. V shed 4 bases and J shed 4 bases, with 8 bases lying between them. CDR3: CASSVGRYEQYF. CDR3 sequence (DNA): TGTGCCAGCAGTGTCGGACGGTACGAGCAGTACTTC.

This sequence joins TRBV30 and TRBJ1-5; D gene unclear. Germline lookup yields CDR1 GTSNPN and CDR2 SVGIG (reference sequence). There are 13 residues in the CDR3. The ends were cut back, 3 bases at V and 7 bases at J, with 13 bases in the middle. CDR3 sequence: CAWRDRERQPQHF. The CDR3 DNA is TGTGCCTGGAGGGACCGGGAACGGCAGCCCCAGCATTTT.

CDR3 DNA: TGTGCCAGCAGCCCATCGGTGGGGAACACTGAAGCTTTCTTT. As protein: CASSPSVGNTEAFF. The rearrangement joins TRBV7-9 to TRBJ1-1, with unresolved D. Per germline, CDR1 SEHNR and CDR2 FQNEAQ (reference sequence). CDR3 length: 14 amino acids. V was shortened by 5 bases and J by 1 base, with 11 bases between the two germline ends.

The rearrangement joins TRBV7-7 to TRBJ2-5; the match to TRBD2 covers 15 bases. J was trimmed by 6 bases and V by 5 bases; bases with no gene match: 7. The CDR3 totals 16 residues. The germline CDR1 and CDR2 sequences are SSHAT and FNYEAQ (reference sequence). The CDR3 protein is CASSPGTSGGLKTQYF. The CDR3 region has the DNA TGTGCCAGCAGCCCCGGGACTAGCGGGGGGTTGAAGACCCAGTACTTC.

The rearrangement joins TRBV5-1 to TRBJ2-4; TRBD2 matches at 11 bases. Trimming took 3 bases from V and 8 from J; bases not matched to a gene: 7. The CDR3 runs 15 residues. Germline-derived CDR1 and CDR2 are SGHRS and YFSETQ. The CDR3 DNA sequence: TGCGCCAGCAGCTCGTTGACTAGCGGGGAGGACATTCAGTACTTC. Residues: CASSSLTSGEDIQYF. Full variable domain (outside the CDR3, taken from reference TRBV5-1 and TRBJ2-4): KAGVTQTPRYLIKTRGQQVTLSCSPISGHRSVSWYQQTPGQGLQFLFEYFSETQRNKGNFPGRFSGRQFSNSRSEMNVSTLELGDSALYLCASSSLTSGEDIQYFGAGTRLSVL.

The gene calls are TRBV11-2 and TRBJ2-2; TRBD1 is a possible D gene (6 bases). This CDR3 region has 15 residues. Germline-derived CDR1 and CDR2 are SGHAT and FQNNGV. V was pared by 5 bases and J by 5 bases, with 15 bases between. In nucleotides, the CDR3 is TGTGCCAGCAGCCTCACCCCACAGGGAACCGGGGAGCTGTTTTTT. This encodes CASSLTPQGTGELFF.

The chain carries TRBV18 and TRBJ2-1; 9 bases are a match to TRBD2. The length of the CDR3 is 16 residues. V was clipped by 2 bases and J by 9 bases; unmatched bases: 11. Germline-derived CDR1 and CDR2 are KGHSH and LQKENI. CDR3 sequence: CASSPEEGSGGLEQFF. The CDR3, as DNA: TGTGCCAGCTCACCAGAGGAGGGTAGCGGGGGACTTGAGCAGTTCTTC.

This rearrangement joins TRBV4-2 to TRBJ2-3; no definite D call. The CDR3 is 17 amino acids. CDR1 and CDR2 (germline): LGHNA, YNFKEQ. With 4 bases removed from V and 3 bases from J, the gap between germline ends came to 20 bases. In DNA form, the CDR3 reads TGTGCCAGCAGCCTTCACGAGGCGTCCGAGGTTACAGATACGCAGTATTTT. Translating gives CASSLHEASEVTDTQYF.

The chain links TRBV4-2 to TRBJ1-1, with TRBD1 matching over 7 bases. Looked up from germline, CDR1 is LGHNA and CDR2 is YNFKEQ. V was pared by 4 bases and J by 1 base, with 6 bases of the junction left unmatched. The CDR3 runs to 15 residues. CDR3 sequence: CASSLRQGRNTEAFF. As DNA, the CDR3 is TGTGCCAGCAGCCTCCGACAGGGCCGGAACACTGAAGCTTTCTTT.

The rearrangement links TRBV19 to TRBJ1-1; no firm D call. The CDR3 spans 14 residues. V gave up 3 bases and J gave up 0 bases, with 8 bases separating them. The germline V gene encodes CDR1 LNHDA and CDR2 SQIVND (reference sequence). The CDR3, as DNA: TGTGCCAGTAGTATGTACGGGGTGAACACTGAAGCTTTCTTT. Protein: CASSMYGVNTEAFF.

The rearrangement links TRBV19 to TRBJ1-6, with D maybe TRBD1 (5 bases). This CDR3 has 13 amino acids. Trimming shortened V by 8 bases and J by 8 bases, and 13 bases separated the two germline ends. Germline values: CDR1 LNHDA, CDR2 SQIVND (reference sequence). Here the CDR3 reads CASCGQGDSPLHF. CDR3 sequence (DNA): TGTGCCAGTTGTGGGCAGGGTGATTCACCCCTCCACTTT.

The table lists this clone with a few counts. V and J are TRBV6-4 and TRBJ2-1; TRBD2 aligns across 12 bases. Trimming took 6 bases from V and 5 from J; bases not matched to a gene: 8. Germline CDR1 MRHNA, CDR2 SNTAGT. This CDR3 has 16 amino acids. The CDR3 DNA follows: TGTGCCAGCAGCCTGGCTAGCGGGGGGGCGCACAATGAGCAGTTCTTC. This translates into CASSLASGGAHNEQFF.